The next 17 T cell receptor beta chains were all read from a single sample in a study of vaccination effects on CD4 cells after COVID-19 (dated by TCRdb to 2022 to 2024). The ViraFEST assay stimulated PBMC with viral peptide pools and then used TCR sequencing to identify antigen-specific CD4+ T cell clonotypes by expansion. After approximately 11 days of culture, CD4+ T cells were isolated with the EasySep CD4+ T cell isolation kit. Two doses of either the BNT162b2 or the mRNA-1273 mRNA SARS-CoV-2 vaccine were administered to participants. Library preparation employed the immunoSEQ multiplex PCR assay. Not all clones reach the TCRdb copy of this immuneACCESS table, which keeps in-frame sequences only. Checked studies attribute under half of the gap to unresolved V genes and leave the rest unexplained. This sample has about 61,000 clones in its table, and 73% of those were observed once. The top ten clonotypes cover around 1.3% of the sample.

Their cognate antigens are unknown. The input for sequencing was CD4+ T cells from PBMCs cultured with HCoV-229E spike peptides, taken after COVID-19 vaccination. The intended sense of this specimen's cell subset or site label: HCoV-229E spike overlapping peptide pool stimulation. These receptor sequences come from a human donor who received a COVID-19 vaccine.

The J gene is TRBJ2-5, the V gene TRBV7-2; no definite D call. V gave up 0 bases and J gave up 3 bases, with 5 bases separating them. CDR1 and CDR2 (germline): SGHTA, FQGNSA. The CDR3 extends over 13 amino acids. The CDR3 nucleotides are TGTGCCAGCAGCTTAGCCAGCAAAGAGACCCAGTACTTC. This codes for CASSLASKETQYF.

The chain couples TRBV11-2 to TRBJ2-1, with D unresolved. Germline assignment: CDR1 SGHAT and CDR2 FQNNGV. V was clipped by 2 bases and J by 5 bases, with 7 bases between them. The CDR3 has 13 residues. CDR3 protein: CASSLSIDNEQFF. Here the CDR3 DNA reads TGTGCCAGCAGCTTATCCATAGACAATGAGCAGTTCTTC.

The V and J genes are TRBV29-1 and TRBJ2-3; no reliable D call. Germline CDR1 and CDR2: SQVTM and ANQGSEA. Trimming pared 2 bases from V and 0 bases from J, leaving 6 bases between. The CDR3 runs 13 residues. In DNA, the CDR3 is TGCAGCGTTGAACGGCCTAGCACAGATACGCAGTATTTT. Its protein is CSVERPSTDTQYF.

The chain joins TRBV19 to TRBJ1-1; 7 bases align to TRBD1. The CDR3 has 15 amino acids. Unmatched junction bases numbered 11, after V lost 6 bases and J lost 4 bases. CDR1 is LNHDA, CDR2 SQIVND, per germline (reference sequence). Here the CDR3 DNA reads TGTGCCAGTAGGGAAAACAGGGGCTGGGGCACTGAAGCTTTCTTT. This codes for CASRENRGWGTEAFF.

This clone was observed once. V gene TRBV3-1 (or the pseudogene TRBV3-2) combines with J gene TRBJ2-3; D perhaps matches TRBD2 (6 bases). Germline V gives CDR1 LGHDT, CDR2 YNNKEL (reference sequence). This CDR3 spans 16 amino acids. The V end was cut by 1 base, the J end by 2 bases, with 13 bases between. The CDR3 bases are TGTGCCAGCAGCCAAGCCTCGGGGCGGGACACAGATACGCAGTATTTT. This encodes CASSQASGRDTDTQYF.

V usage is TRBV7-3 and J usage is TRBJ2-1; 8 bases are a match to TRBD2. Unmatched junction bases numbered 4, after V lost 2 bases and J lost 1 base. The CDR3 length is 16 residues. Germline values: CDR1 SGHTA, CDR2 FQGTGA. The CDR3 is CASSLLGGGSYNEQFF. For the CDR3, the DNA is TGTGCCAGCAGCTTACTAGGCGGGGGGTCCTACAATGAGCAGTTCTTC.

The V call is TRBV15, the J call TRBJ2-7; D remains unclear. This CDR3 has 14 residues. CDR1 is LNHNV, CDR2 YYDKDF, per germline (reference sequence). Trimming left V 0 bases short and J 4 bases short, with 10 bases between. This CDR3 reads CATSRDLNRYEQYV. CDR3 DNA sequence: TGTGCCACCAGCAGAGACCTCAATCGTTACGAGCAGTACGTC.

The V gene is TRBV7-3, the J gene TRBJ2-5; either TRBD1 or TRBD2 may fit D (6 bases each). CDR1 is SGHTA, CDR2 FQGTGA, per germline. Trimming took 4 bases from V and 5 from J, leaving 14 bases between them. The CDR3 spans 14 residues. This CDR3 reads CASSSLGGRETQYF. The CDR3 nucleotides read TGTGCCAGCAGCTCCTTGGGGGGCCGGGAGACCCAGTACTTC.

The chain links TRBV28 to TRBJ1-2; TRBD1 is a possible D gene (5 bases). V gave up 6 bases and J gave up 4 bases, with 18 bases separating them. CDR3 length: 15 amino acids. From germline, CDR1 is MDHEN and CDR2 SYDVKM. Here the CDR3 reads CASSPSRDGRYGYTF. The CDR3 nucleotides are TGTGCCAGCAGCCCTTCAAGGGACGGCCGCTATGGCTACACCTTC.

This clone has a handful of counts. This chain links TRBV30 with TRBJ1-3, with D possibly matching TRBD1 (5 bases). The CDR3 sequence is 17 residues long. Germline loops: CDR1 GTSNPN, CDR2 SVGIG (reference sequence). V dropped 4 bases and J dropped 0 bases, with 19 bases sitting between them. The CDR3 sequence is CAWKTGGTSSSGNTIYF. Here the CDR3 DNA reads TGTGCCTGGAAAACAGGAGGGACGTCGAGCTCTGGAAACACCATATATTTT.

This chain uses TRBV5-6 with TRBJ2-3, with 7 bases identical to TRBD2. CDR1 SGHDT and CDR2 YYEEEE come from the germline V gene. This CDR3 is built from 14 residues. Trimming at V came to 3 bases and at J to 3 bases, leaving 4 bases not matched to a gene. CDR3 nucleotide sequence: TGTGCCAGCAGCTCGGGGGGTTGGACAGATACGCAGTATTTT. Amino acids: CASSSGGWTDTQYF.

This clone was counted a single time. The chain links TRBV5-1 to TRBJ2-3; 9 nucleotides line up with TRBD2. This CDR3 is 16 amino acids long. Germline assignment: CDR1 SGHRS and CDR2 YFSETQ. The J segment lost 0 bases and the V segment lost 6 bases, leaving 8 bases of the junction unmatched. The CDR3 nucleotides are TGCGCCAGCACGCGGGAGGGCGGGGCCAGCACAGATACGCAGTATTTT. Its protein product is CASTREGGASTDTQYF.

The genes are TRBV23-1 and TRBJ2-2, with TRBD1 matching 10 bases. TRBV23-1 is classed as an ORF, of uncertain function. This CDR3 region has 19 residues. The V segment lost 0 bases and the J segment 4 bases; nucleotides outside the gene matches: 11. The CDR3 sequence: CASSQSRDRGRRTTGELFF. CDR3 nucleotides: TGCGCCAGCAGTCAATCTCGCGACAGGGGGCGTCGGACCACCGGGGAGCTGTTTTTT.

This chain links TRBV24-1 with TRBJ2-2; unclear D gene. With 4 bases removed from V and 6 bases from J, the gap between germline ends came to 11 bases. Germline CDR1 is KGHDR and CDR2 is SFDVKD. The CDR3 is made up of 14 amino acids. The CDR3, as DNA: TGTGCCACCAGTGACTGGTTCGAGGCCGGGGAGCTGTTTTTT. As protein: CATSDWFEAGELFF.

The chain combines TRBV5-1 with TRBJ2-2; 7 bases are a match to TRBD1. The CDR3 runs 15 residues. Looked up from germline, CDR1 is SGHRS and CDR2 is YFSETQ. J was trimmed by 2 bases and V by 7 bases; bases with no gene match: 8. This CDR3 reads CASGSGTANTGELFF. The CDR3 nucleotides read TGCGCCAGCGGCTCCGGGACAGCCAACACCGGGGAGCTGTTTTTT.

The CDR3 DNA reads as TGTGCCAGCAGAGACACTAGCAATCAGCCCCAGCATTTT. It is translated as CASRDTSNQPQHF. This chain links TRBV6-5 with TRBJ1-5; D is unclear. Germline CDR1 reads MNHEY; CDR2 reads SVGAGI. The CDR3 covers 13 residues. Trimming stripped 6 bases from V and 0 bases from J, with 6 bases between.

This chain links TRBV4-1 with TRBJ1-2; D remains unclear. The CDR3 covers 15 residues. The ends were cut back, 0 bases at V and 4 bases at J, with 12 bases in the middle. Germline loops: CDR1 MGHRA, CDR2 YSYEKL. CDR3 DNA sequence: TGCGCCAGCAGCCAAGATCACCGGAATATCTATGGCTACACCTTC. Protein: CASSQDHRNIYGYTF.